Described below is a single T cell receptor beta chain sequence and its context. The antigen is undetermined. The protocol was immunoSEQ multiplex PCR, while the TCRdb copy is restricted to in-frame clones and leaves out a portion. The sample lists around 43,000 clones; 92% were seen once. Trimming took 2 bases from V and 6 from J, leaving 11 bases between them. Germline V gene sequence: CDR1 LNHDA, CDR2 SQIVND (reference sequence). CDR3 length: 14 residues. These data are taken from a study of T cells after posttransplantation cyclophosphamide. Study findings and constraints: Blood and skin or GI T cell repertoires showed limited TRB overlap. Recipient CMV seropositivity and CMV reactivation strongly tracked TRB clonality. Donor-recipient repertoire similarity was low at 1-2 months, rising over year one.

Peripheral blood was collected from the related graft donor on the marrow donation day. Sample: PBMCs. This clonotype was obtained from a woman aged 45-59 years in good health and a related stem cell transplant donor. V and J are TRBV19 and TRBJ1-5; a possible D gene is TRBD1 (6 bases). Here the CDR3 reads CASSIMWGPQPQHF. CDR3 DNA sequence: TGTGCCAGTAGTATAATGTGGGGGCCTCAGCCCCAGCATTTT. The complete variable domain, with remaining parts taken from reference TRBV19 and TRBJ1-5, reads DGGITQSPKYLFRKEGQNVTLSCEQNLNHDAMYWYRQDPGQGLRLIYYSQIVNDFQKGDIAEGYSVSREKKESFPLTVTSAQKNPTAFYLCASSIMWGPQPQHFGDGTRLSIL.